This TCR beta chain was captured by sequencing in a study of shared clonotypes between healthy human individuals. Deep-level running was used for the assay. Clones were sequenced by immunoSEQ multiplex PCR, and TCRdb holds only the in-frame ones, with some missing. The table records about 2.2 million clones, over 85% of them present only once. The study, taken as a whole, reports: Some clonotypes were shared by all four sorted-subset donors, while others were not shared. The non-shared ones had lower generation probabilities than the shared ones. Sampling included only blood; tissue repertoires likely differ.

Remarks on this clone: Its antigen is undetermined.

This CDR3 spans 15 amino acids. The ends lost 0 bases at V and 5 bases at J; junction bases unmatched: 4. Germline V gene sequence: CDR1 MGHRA, CDR2 YSYEKL. Positive CCR7 selection of CD45RO-negative cells yielded the naive CD8 cells, and terminally differentiated effector memory CD45RA+ cells were excluded. Adult Caucasians living in Nashville, Tennessee made up all of the donors. The sequence came from a man between 18 and 29 years old in good health. Some clones in this sample may be carry-over from other donors' samples. J is TRBJ2-5 and V is TRBV4-1; 9 bases agree with TRBD2. Material for sequencing was naive CD8+ T cells from PBMCs. The CDR3 sequence is CASSQEVAGVETQYF. The CDR3 DNA is TGCGCCAGCAGCCAAGAAGTAGCGGGAGTGGAGACCCAGTACTTC.